Described below is a single T cell receptor (beta chain) sequence and its context. No cognate antigen has been identified for it. No base qualities exist here, and no much larger clone lies one base off it. Collaborating institutions collected whole blood in K2EDTA tubes following their own protocols. For TCRbeta analysis, collaborators shipped samples as frozen whole blood, isolated PBMCs, or DNA extracted from either of those sample types. TCRbeta CDR3 regions were amplified from genomic DNA using the immunoSEQ Assay, a bias-controlled multiplex PCR. Turning to the authors' computational methods: Within the assay, amplification of reference gene primers was used to estimate how many nucleated cells each sample contained. To quantify the absolute abundance of each unique TCRbeta CDR3 rearrangement, sequence reads were collapsed and filtered. For each sample, productive Simpson clonality was calculated as the square root of Simpson's diversity index across productive rearrangements. Here the immuneACCESS table is served through TCRdb, limited to in-frame sequences with V and J called. Missing clones are a known gap in these copies; in checked studies unresolved V genes cover under half, and the rest lacks a known reason. The DNA was the basis for D and trimming; V, J and clone size are from that table. In this sample the table shows approximately 130,000 clones, around four fifths of which occur a single time. Jointly, the top ten make up 15% to 25% of the sample.

The data are from a study of blood T cell repertoires in COVID-19 (dated by TCRdb to the early 2020s). For the study in its entirety: The collaborator samples originated in the United States, Italy and Spain and spanned the acute and convalescent phases of COVID-19. The material from the prospective study consisted of cDNA or gDNA derived from T cells, B-cell-depleted T cells, or PBMCs. Deeply sampled blood TCRbeta repertoires from subjects exposed to, actively infected with, or recovered from COVID-19 were included in the dataset. A freely available public database, intended as a resource for researchers studying the immune response to SARS-CoV-2, is where the repertoires were released. The samples were drawn from the first 160 participants of the ongoing ImmuneRACE study and from about 1,200 subjects provided by 6 global collaborators. Sample metadata almost always included a de-identified subject ID, COVID-19 status, age in years and sex. Where available, HLA class I and class II types were obtained from metadata supplied by the sample provider rather than from assay-based typing. Broad study findings and their caveats: The amount of clinical and demographic metadata varied by source and participant and was provided uncurated.

V has 3 bases trimmed and J has 6 bases trimmed; junction bases matching no gene number 4. From its cysteine to its phenylalanine, the CDR3 spans 12 amino acids. Only the CDR3 portion is preserved as DNA: 36 bases, with reading frame beginning at the first base. As encoded in the germline V gene (reference sequence), CDR1 is DFQATT while CDR2 is SNEGSKA. The specimen sequenced was peripheral blood. The chain employs TRBV20-1 and TRBJ2-7; 8 central bases correspond to TRBD2. The receptor was isolated from an elderly man with acute or convalescent COVID-19. The CDR3 here reads CSASWLAGEQYF. The nucleotides read TGCAGTGCTAGTTGGCTAGCGGGCGAGCAGTACTTC.